The 16 T cell receptor beta chains in this list originate from one sample, sequenced in a study of response to subunit inactivated influenza vaccine. In TCRdb, the RT-PCR reads were re-called with MiXCR into one record per CDR3 protein. The table lists around 750,000 distinct CDR3 sequences, around 20% of them singletons, with 10% in the top ten. The sequencing used PBMCs from blood, collected 4 to 6 days after vaccination. These TCRs come from a man aged 50 to 59 who received an inactivated influenza vaccine.

The chain employs TRBV5-1 and TRBJ1-1, with 8 bases aligning to TRBD1. Per germline, CDR1 SGHRS and CDR2 YFSETQ. V shed 0 bases, J shed 0 bases, and the junction held 4 bases outside the gene matches. CDR3 length equals 16 residues. Written as DNA, the CDR3 is TGCGCCAGCAGCTTGGCGTGGACAGGGCTGAACACTGAAGCTTTCTTT. Encoded protein: CASSLAWTGLNTEAFF.

Worth noting for this clonotype: It may be a read error: a sequence one base away is much more abundant. The chain joins TRBV24-1 to TRBJ2-1; possibly TRBD1 or TRBD2 for D (5 bases each). The CDR3 loop spans 16 amino acids. V lost 3 bases to trimming and J lost 0 bases, with 11 bases between them. The V gene's germline CDR1 is KGHDR and CDR2 SFDVKD. In DNA form, the CDR3 reads TGTGCCACCAGTGATCCAAAGGGGAGCTCCTACAATGAGCAGTTCTTC. Its translation: CATSDPKGSSYNEQFF.

Notes on this clonotype: One end of the junction fails to match germline, which may point to a read error. CDR3 loop: CAISLFSGRPPNTDTQYF. Written as DNA, the CDR3 is TGTGCCATCAGTTTATTTAGCGGGAGACCTCCTAACACAGATACGCAGTATTTT. The chain has TRBV2 and TRBJ2-3; 9 bases fit TRBD2. The CDR3 loop spans 18 amino acids. Germline CDR1 and CDR2: SNHLY and FYNNEI.

With respect to this clonotype: One end of the junction fails to match germline, which may point to a read error. The genes are TRBV20-1 and TRBJ2-1; a weak D match, TRBD2 (6 bases). The CDR3 contains 16 residues. The V gene's germline CDR1 is DFQATT and CDR2 SNEGSKA (reference sequence). CDR3 nucleotides: TGCAGTGCTAGAGATAGAGCGGGCTTTTCCTACACTGAGCAGTTCTTC. It codes for CSARDRAGFSYTEQFF.

This clonotype was detected a few times. The chain is built from TRBV24-1 and TRBJ2-1; 7 bases fit TRBD1. Germline-derived CDR1 and CDR2 are KGHDR and SFDVKD. The CDR3 extends over 17 amino acids. V was pared by 4 bases and J by 4 bases, with 12 bases of the junction left unmatched. CDR3 nucleotide sequence: TGTGCCACCAGTGACCACAGGGGCGCCATGCTATACAATGAGCAGTTCTTC. Its protein is CATSDHRGAMLYNEQFF.

CDR3: CASSLPGATDTQYF. CDR3 DNA: TGTGCCAGCAGTTTACCAGGGGCTACAGATACGCAGTATTTT. The chain carries TRBV12-3 or TRBV12-4 and TRBJ2-3, with D possibly TRBD1 on 6 matching bases. Trimming took 2 bases from V and 3 from J, leaving 9 bases between them. The CDR3 contains 14 residues.

This clonotype was observed many times. The genes are TRBV29-1 and TRBJ2-1; 10 nucleotides match TRBD1. Germline V gives CDR1 SQVTM, CDR2 ANQGSEA. The V segment lost 6 bases and the J segment 9 bases; nucleotides outside the gene matches: 2. This CDR3 comprises 11 residues. The CDR3 reads CSVGTGAEQFF. CDR3 bases: TGCAGCGTCGGGACAGGGGCTGAGCAGTTCTTC.

The chain carries TRBV29-1 and TRBJ2-3; possible D gene TRBD2, 6 bases. The germline V gene encodes CDR1 SQVTM and CDR2 ANQGSEA. V dropped 6 bases and J dropped 2 bases, with 15 bases sitting between them. The CDR3 consists of 14 residues. The CDR3 sequence: CSVAGGPHTDTQYF. Here the CDR3 DNA reads TGCAGCGTGGCCGGGGGACCTCACACAGATACGCAGTATTTT.

There are a few counts of this clonotype. The chain joins TRBV10-3 to TRBJ2-2, with 9 bases lining up with TRBD1. CDR1 ENHRY and CDR2 SYGVKD come from the germline V gene. V was clipped by 8 bases and J by 0 bases; unmatched bases: 7. The CDR3 extends over 16 amino acids. Written as DNA, the CDR3 is TGTGCCATCCAGACAGGGGGTTCAGCGAACACCGGGGAGCTGTTTTTT. It translates to CAIQTGGSANTGELFF.

This clonotype showed up just a few times. The chain combines TRBV15 with TRBJ2-1, with D perhaps matching TRBD2 (6 bases). Germline V lookup: CDR1 LNHNV, CDR2 YYDKDF (reference sequence). The CDR3 covers 15 residues. Trimming pared 1 base from V and 7 bases from J, leaving 14 bases between. The CDR3 here is CATSRVGTPGNEQFF. The CDR3 DNA follows: TGTGCCACCAGCAGAGTCGGGACTCCTGGGAATGAGCAGTTCTTC.

This chain uses TRBV20-1 with TRBJ2-7; 9 bases map to TRBD1. This CDR3 comprises 15 residues. The V and J ends lost 7 bases and 3 bases, in that order; junction bases with no gene match: 13. Germline V CDR1 and CDR2: DFQATT, SNEGSKA (reference sequence). CDR3 sequence: CSVTTPGQGIYEQYF. CDR3 DNA: TGCAGTGTTACCACCCCGGGACAGGGAATCTACGAGCAGTACTTC.

The chain employs TRBV18 and TRBJ2-2, with 8 bases fitting TRBD2. CDR1 is KGHSH, CDR2 LQKENI, per germline. The CDR3 is made up of 18 amino acids. V shed 3 bases and J 5 bases; nucleotides not matched to a gene: 14. DNA for the CDR3: TGTGCCAGCTCACCGATCGCTCAGCGGGAGAGTTGGACCGGGGAGCTGTTTTTT. It codes for CASSPIAQRESWTGELFF.

Only a few counts were recorded for this clonotype. The rearrangement uses TRBV7-8 and TRBJ2-5; no definite D call. V was pared by 5 bases and J by 2 bases, with 6 bases between. The CDR3 has 12 amino acids. CDR1 SGHVS and CDR2 FQNEAQ come from the germline V gene. CDR3 residues: CASSKGQETQYF. The CDR3 nucleotides read TGTGCCAGCAGCAAAGGGCAAGAGACCCAGTACTTC.

With regard to this clonotype: Just one base apart from a much larger clone, this may be a read error. The genes are TRBV12-3 or TRBV12-4 and TRBJ2-2; TRBD2 might be the D (6 bases). The CDR3 spans 14 residues. V dropped 8 bases and J dropped 4 bases, with 14 bases sitting between them. The CDR3 spells CASGIAEATGELFF. In DNA form, the CDR3 reads TGTGCCAGCGGGATAGCGGAAGCCACCGGGGAGCTGTTTTTT.

The chain carries TRBV7-2 and TRBJ2-2, with 14 bases aligning to TRBD2. Germline V lookup: CDR1 SGHTA, CDR2 FQGNSA. Trimming at V came to 1 base and at J to 6 bases, leaving 1 base not matched to a gene. The CDR3 contains 16 residues. The CDR3 nucleotides are TGTGCCAGCAGCTTAGGACTAGCGGGAGGGGCCGGGGAGCTGTTTTTT. Translation gives CASSLGLAGGAGELFF.

This clonotype was found a few times. V usage is TRBV20-1 and J usage is TRBJ1-4, with D unresolved. The CDR3 covers 14 residues. Germline values: CDR1 DFQATT, CDR2 SNEGSKA (reference sequence). V shed 3 bases and J shed 0 bases, with 8 bases lying between them. This chain's CDR3 is CSASDISTNEKLFF. CDR3 sequence (DNA): TGCAGTGCTAGTGACATTTCAACTAATGAAAAACTGTTTTTT.